This T cell receptor beta chain came from a study of T-cell memory formation after mild COVID-19. About the study: There were largely donor-specific TCR clusters.

Study-wide findings and caveats: Contracting CD4+ clones were located mainly in CM and EM, and CD8+ clones in EMRA. Some SARS-CoV-2-responding clones were already detected in memory before infection. Clones contracting across day 15 to 85 had a balanced CD4/CD8 profile; later expanding clones leaned CD4+.

The junction had 11 bases not matched to a gene; V was cut back by 7 bases and J by 6 bases. Germline V CDR1 and CDR2: SNHLY, FYNNEI. The CDR3 is 14 amino acids. This clonotype was seen a handful of times. Its cognate antigen is unknown. TCRdb recomputed calls from the 5' RACE reads with MiXCR, one row per CDR3 protein. The sample includes approximately 300,000 distinct CDR3 sequences, 15% of them seen just once. The clonotype originates from a man younger than 30 who had mild COVID-19 (a few samples of this study predate the infection). Cell type and time point are not known. Sequenced input: PBMCs or a T cell subset sorted from them (not recorded which). The V call is TRBV2, the J call TRBJ2-7, with 8 bases lining up with TRBD1. The CDR3 nucleotides read TGTGCCAGCACCCGCGAGAGACAGGGGCCCGAGCAGTACGTC. Its translation is CASTRERQGPEQYV.